The following is a TCR beta chain sequence with its context. Its antigen is unidentified. Different DNA sequences within this sample yield the same CDR3. The sample belongs to a study of cytomegalovirus exposure and HLA in healthy donors. Study-level information: An early release of data contained approximately 80 million unique TCRs, which came from HLA-typed donors. Researchers found that approximately 80% of just under 400 genotyped donors fell within the Caucasian-associated ancestry cluster. General study results and limits: Reports indicated that the classifier achieved high specificity and sensitivity in diagnosing cytomegalovirus status. Near-uniform donor sequencing depth was presumed by presence/absence analyses.

With 60 Vbeta and 13 Jbeta primers, the PCR was carried out. The table came from immunoSEQ multiplex PCR; TCRdb's copy has only in-frame clones and leaves some out. The table has around 100,000 clones, approximately 80% seen once. J was trimmed by 5 bases and V by 1 base; bases with no gene match: 6. Germline V gene lookup returns CDR1 SGHAT and CDR2 FQNNGV. The CDR3 is 15 residues long. J is TRBJ1-2 and V is TRBV11-2, with 8 bases fitting TRBD1. The source is a young woman in good health and CMV-seronegative. Sequenced sample: PBMCs. CDR3 DNA: TGTGCCAGCAGCTTAGGAACAGGGGGGGGATATGGCTACACCTTC. Protein product: CASSLGTGGGYGYTF.